This TCR beta chain is from a study of T cells in Graves' hyperthyroidism and ophthalmopathy. RNA transcripts served as the template for amplifying TCR beta CDR3 regions. RT-PCR in the first round (using the HTBI primer set) targeted the TCR CDR3. TCRdb used MiXCR to reprocess the multiplex PCR reads, holding one entry per CDR3 protein. The table lists some 700,000 distinct CDR3 sequences, 17% of them singletons, with about 14% in the top ten. CDR3 length: 15 amino acids. V lost 3 bases to trimming and J lost 3 bases; unmatched junction nucleotides: 6. Germline CDR1 is SGHVS and CDR2 is FNYEAQ. Study results and limitations: Within blood appeared most thyroid clonotypes that had expanded above 0.001.

This clonotype was observed a few times. What it binds is not known. The TCR sequence derives from a man in his forties or fifties with Graves' hyperthyroidism. The chain employs TRBV7-6 and TRBJ2-3; the match to TRBD2 covers 7 bases. Sequencing was performed on blood. In DNA form, the CDR3 reads TGTGCCAGCAGCTTCGATCCTAGCGGAACAGATACGCAGTATTTT. Encoded protein: CASSFDPSGTDTQYF.